The following is a TCR beta chain sequence with its context. Its cognate antigen is unknown. Libraries were prepared by immunoSEQ multiplex PCR; TCRdb keeps only in-frame clonotypes and omits some of them. This sample has around 250,000 clones, with nearly 90% found just once. These data are taken from a study of cytomegalovirus exposure and HLA in healthy donors. Study outcomes and limitations: According to a subsequent analysis, TCR clusters from the first cohort were inclined to appear together in the roughly 120 validation repertoires. The study found most TCR sequences rare, yet found some public TCRs in many donors. 150 to 200 TCR beta chains were listed as cytomegalovirus-associated.

CDR3 size: 10 residues. The V and J genes are TRBV12-2 and TRBJ1-4; TRBD1 reflects the table's D call only, with no check against the DNA. TRBV12-2 is a pseudogene locus. Specimen: PBMCs. This receptor was taken from a woman younger than 30 in good health and CMV-seronegative. CDR3 in DNA: TGTGCAAGTCGCTTGGAACAGGGGAATTTT. Its translation is CASRLEQGNF.